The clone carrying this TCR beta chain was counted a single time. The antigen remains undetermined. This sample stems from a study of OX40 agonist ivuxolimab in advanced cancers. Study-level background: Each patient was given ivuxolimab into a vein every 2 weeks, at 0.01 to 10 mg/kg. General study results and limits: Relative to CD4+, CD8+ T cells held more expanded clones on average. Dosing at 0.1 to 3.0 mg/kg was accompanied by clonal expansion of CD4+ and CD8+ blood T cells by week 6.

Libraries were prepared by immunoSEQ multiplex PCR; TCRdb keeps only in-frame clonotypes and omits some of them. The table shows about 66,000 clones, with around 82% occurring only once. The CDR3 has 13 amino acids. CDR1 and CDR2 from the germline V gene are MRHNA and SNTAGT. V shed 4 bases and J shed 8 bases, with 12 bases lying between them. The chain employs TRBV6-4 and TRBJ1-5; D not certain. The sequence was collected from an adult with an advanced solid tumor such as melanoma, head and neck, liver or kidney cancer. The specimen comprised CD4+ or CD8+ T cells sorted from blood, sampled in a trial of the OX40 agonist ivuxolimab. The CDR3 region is CASSVENGKPQHF. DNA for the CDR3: TGTGCCAGCAGTGTAGAGAACGGAAAGCCCCAGCATTTT.